Listed below are T cell receptor beta chains from one sample, sequenced in a study of beta chain features in type 1 diabetes. Sequencing was performed with immunoSEQ multiplex PCR; in TCRdb, only in-frame clones are kept and a portion is missing. The table has approximately 730,000 clones, around 15% seen once; the top ten hold about 0.02%. The sequenced material came from naive CD4+ T cells from blood. These receptors all stem from a man aged 18 to 30 with type 1 diabetes. CDR3s include the opening cysteine and the closing phenylalanine or tryptophan. A D gene is named only where the DNA matches it firmly. A row's size may be missing; if present it is once, few, many or a size class.

>TRBJ1-2|-|TRBV30|-
TGTGCCTGGACTCCACACCCGTCTGGCAGCCTTGGGTATGGCTACACCTTC
CAWTPHPSGSLGYGYTF
>TRBJ2-3|few|TRBV5-4|-
TGTGCCAGCAGCTTGCGGGGGACAGATACGCAGTATTTT
CASSLRGTDTQYF
>TRBJ1-2|-|TRBV29-1|-
TGCAGCGTCATAAAGGACGGCTACACCTTC
CSVIKDGYTF
>TRBJ1-5|-|TRBV6-1|-
TGTGCCAGCAGGGAAGGAGTTCAGCCCCAGCATTTT
CASREGVQPQHF
>TRBJ1-2|-|TRBV5-4|-
TGTGCCAGCAGCTTGGGCGGGACACCCCTTAACTATGGCTACACCTTC
CASSLGGTPLNYGYTF
>TRBJ2-3|few|TRBV9|-
TGTGCCAGCAGCGTAGTAACGGGCAGCACAGATACGCAGTATTTT
CASSVVTGSTDTQYF
>TRBJ1-1|-|TRBV30|-
TGTGCCTGGAGTGAACCTCGGGGCCTGCCCACTGAAGCTTTCTTT
CAWSEPRGLPTEAFF
>TRBJ2-5|-|TRBV2|TRBD2
TGTGCCAGCAGGACTAGCGGGGGAGGGGAGACCCAGTACTTC
CASRTSGGGETQYF
>TRBJ1-2|few|TRBV29-1|-
TGCAGCGTTGATTGGCAGGGGATCAATGGCTACACCTTC
CSVDWQGINGYTF
>TRBJ2-7|-|TRBV6-5|-
TGTGCCAGCACCCTGGGTGCGGGTGTGCACGAGCAGTACTTC
CASTLGAGVHEQYF
>TRBJ2-7|few|TRBV10-3|TRBD2
TGTGCCATCAGTGATGCTAGCGGGGGCAAGTACTTC
CAISDASGGKYF
>TRBJ2-1|few|TRBV2|TRBD1
TGTGCCAGCAGTGGGGGTAGACAGGGGGCACAGCAGTTCTTC
CASSGGRQGAQQFF
>TRBJ1-6|few|TRBV7-6|-
TGTGCCAGCAGCTTAGGTGGCAGGGGTGATAATTCACCCCTCCACTTT
CASSLGGRGDNSPLHF
>TRBJ2-5|-|TRBV6-1|-
TGTGCCAGCAGTGAAGACGGAGGGGCTTGGGAGACCCAGTACTTC
CASSEDGGAWETQYF
>TRBJ2-5|few|TRBV10-2|TRBD2
TGCGCCGCCAGCACGGAACGGGGGGACTGGGAGACCCAGTACTTC
CAASTERGDWETQYF
>TRBJ1-1|few|TRBV18|-
TGTGCCAGCTCGCCCCTAGAGGGTTCTTTGAACACTGAAGCTTTCTTT
CASSPLEGSLNTEAFF
>TRBJ2-1|few|TRBV30|TRBD1
TGTGCCTGGAGTGCACTACAGGGGATGGGCAATGAGCAGTTCTTC
CAWSALQGMGNEQFF
>TRBJ1-3|-|TRBV30|-
TGTGCCTGGAGTGTAAGATCTCTCGGAAACACCATATATTTT
CAWSVRSLGNTIYF
>TRBJ1-6|-|TRBV30|TRBD1
TGTGCCTGGAGGGCGACAGGGGAAAATTCACCCCTCCACTTT
CAWRATGENSPLHF
>TRBJ1-5|few|TRBV7-9|-
TGTGCCAGCAGCTTGAGGGGTCAGCCCCAGCATTTT
CASSLRGQPQHF
>TRBJ2-7|-|TRBV6-4|TRBD2
TGTGCCAGCAGTGTGTTAGCGGGGGGATCCTACGAGCAGTACTTC
CASSVLAGGSYEQYF
>TRBJ2-1|few|TRBV6-1|-
TGTGCCAGCAGTGGCGCTGGCGGAGGGTTCTACAATGAGCAGTTCTTC
CASSGAGGGFYNEQFF
>TRBJ2-1|few|TRBV29-1|-
TGCAGCGTTGAACTGTCGGGGAACAATGAGCAGTTCTTC
CSVELSGNNEQFF
>TRBJ2-3|few|TRBV9|-
TGTGCCAGCAGCGTGTACCCAGATACGCAGTATTTT
CASSVYPDTQYF
>TRBJ2-7|-|TRBV9|TRBD1
TGTGCCAGCAGCCCCGTCCGGGACAGGGTGAAAAACGAGCAGTACTTC
CASSPVRDRVKNEQYF
>TRBJ1-1|few|TRBV30|-
TGTGCCTGGCTGGGAAGGGGCGAAGCTTTCTTT
CAWLGRGEAFF
>TRBJ1-1|-|TRBV30|-
TGTGCCTGGGGCCGTGGGTGGGGAACTGAAGCTTTCTTT
CAWGRGWGTEAFF
>TRBJ2-7|few|TRBV5-6|-
TGTGCCAGCAGCTACCGGACGGATCCCTACGAGCAGTACTTC
CASSYRTDPYEQYF
>TRBJ1-2|-|TRBV25-1|-
TGTGCCAGCAGTGATTCCGGGCCCGGGACGGTCTATGGCTACACCTTC
CASSDSGPGTVYGYTF
>TRBJ2-2|few|TRBV15|-
TGTGCCACCAGCAGAGATCCCCCTCCGAACACCGGGGAGCTGTTTTTT
CATSRDPPPNTGELFF
>TRBJ2-1|few|TRBV29-1|-
TGCAGCGTGGGGGTCTTGCACAATGAGCAGTTCTTC
CSVGVLHNEQFF
>TRBJ2-3|few|TRBV15|-
TGTGCCACCAGCAGAGATCCCGGACAGAGTACAGATACGCAGTATTTT
CATSRDPGQSTDTQYF
>TRBJ2-6|few|TRBV19|-
TGTGCCAGTAGTGCTTCAACTGGGGCCAACGTCCTGACTTTC
CASSASTGANVLTF
>TRBJ2-3|-|TRBV7-6|-
TGTGCCAGCAGCTTAGCCGGGCTGGGCACAGATACGCAGTATTTT
CASSLAGLGTDTQYF
>TRBJ2-3|-|TRBV5-1|-
TGCGCCAGCAGCTTGGCAGGGGGGAGCACAGATACGCAGTATTTT
CASSLAGGSTDTQYF
>TRBJ2-7|-|TRBV18|TRBD1
TGTGCCAGCTCACCTATGGACAGGGGTTACGAGCAGTACTTC
CASSPMDRGYEQYF
>TRBJ1-2|few|TRBV5-1|TRBD1
TGCGCCAGCAGCGGCGGGACAGGGAATGGCTACACCTTC
CASSGGTGNGYTF
>TRBJ2-1|-|TRBV19|TRBD1
TGTGCCAGTAGTATAGATGGGACAGGGGCCTACAATGAGCAGTTCTTC
CASSIDGTGAYNEQFF
>TRBJ2-3|few|TRBV7-2|-
TGTGCCAGCAGGCAGGCGGATACGCAGTATTTT
CASRQADTQYF
>TRBJ2-5|few|TRBV6-6|TRBD2
TGTGCCAGCAGCCCGACTAGCGGGGGCCTCCAAGAGACCCAGTACTTC
CASSPTSGGLQETQYF
>TRBJ2-7|few|TRBV10-1|TRBD1
TGCGCCAGCAGTGAGCCGGGACAGGCTTACGAGCAGTACTTC
CASSEPGQAYEQYF
>TRBJ1-6|few|TRBV7-9|-
TGTGCCAGCAGCCTTTCACATTTGGATCCCCTCCACTTT
CASSLSHLDPLHF
>TRBJ2-1|-|TRBV14|-
TGTGCCAGCAGCCAAGGTCAGTCGAGCTCCTACAATGAGCAGTTCTTC
CASSQGQSSSYNEQFF
>TRBJ2-5|few|TRBV25-1|-
TGTGCCAGCAGTGGACAGAGGTACCAAGAGACCCAGTACTTC
CASSGQRYQETQYF
>TRBJ2-7|-|TRBV30|-
TGTGCCTGGAGCCCCCCAGGGGCCTACGAGCAGTACTTC
CAWSPPGAYEQYF
>TRBJ1-2|-|TRBV19|TRBD1
TGTGCCAGCCAGGACAGGATGTATGGCTACACCTTC
CASQDRMYGYTF
>TRBJ2-2|-|TRBV4-1|TRBD2
TGCGCCAGCAGCCACCCGGGGGGGAGGGGTACCAGCTTATTCACCGGGGAGCTGTTTTTT
CASSHPGGRGTSLFTGELFF
>TRBJ1-2|few|TRBV9|-
TGTGCCAGCAGCCTCGGGGGGGATAACTATGGCTACACCTTC
CASSLGGDNYGYTF
>TRBJ1-4|-|TRBV2|TRBD1
TGTGCCAGCAACTTTATCAGGGGGCCTAATGAAAAACTGTTTTTT
CASNFIRGPNEKLFF
>TRBJ1-6|-|TRBV10-3|-
TGTGCCATCAGTCCAGGGTACTCCTATAATTCACCCCTCCACTTT
CAISPGYSYNSPLHF
>TRBJ1-2|few|TRBV6-5|-
TGTGCCAGCAGTTACTCTGCCAGCATCTATGGCTACACCTTC
CASSYSASIYGYTF
>TRBJ2-7|-|TRBV9|-
TGTGCCAGCAACGATGGACAGACCCACTACGAGCAGTACTTC
CASNDGQTHYEQYF
>TRBJ1-2|-|TRBV11-3|-
TGTGCCAGCAGCCGAACAGGGACCGGCTACACCTTC
CASSRTGTGYTF
>TRBJ1-5|-|TRBV6-5|-
TGTGCCAGCAGTTACTCGGGCAGAAATGATCAGCCCCAGCATTTT
CASSYSGRNDQPQHF
>TRBJ2-1|few|TRBV5-1|TRBD2
TGCGCCAGCAGCTTGGCCAGCGGGGACTACAATGAGCAGTTCTTC
CASSLASGDYNEQFF
>TRBJ2-5|few|TRBV11-2|-
TGTGCCAGCAGCGCCACAGGGTTGGCGACCCAGTACTTC
CASSATGLATQYF
>TRBJ2-2|-|TRBV10-2|-
TGCGCCAGCAGTGGCCCCCGGGCGGTCGGGGAGCTGTTTTTT
CASSGPRAVGELFF
>TRBJ2-6|-|TRBV7-2|-
TGTGCCAGCAGCTCTCGCGACAGGCGTCAGAGCTCTGGGGCCAACGTCCTGACTTTC
CASSSRDRRQSSGANVLTF